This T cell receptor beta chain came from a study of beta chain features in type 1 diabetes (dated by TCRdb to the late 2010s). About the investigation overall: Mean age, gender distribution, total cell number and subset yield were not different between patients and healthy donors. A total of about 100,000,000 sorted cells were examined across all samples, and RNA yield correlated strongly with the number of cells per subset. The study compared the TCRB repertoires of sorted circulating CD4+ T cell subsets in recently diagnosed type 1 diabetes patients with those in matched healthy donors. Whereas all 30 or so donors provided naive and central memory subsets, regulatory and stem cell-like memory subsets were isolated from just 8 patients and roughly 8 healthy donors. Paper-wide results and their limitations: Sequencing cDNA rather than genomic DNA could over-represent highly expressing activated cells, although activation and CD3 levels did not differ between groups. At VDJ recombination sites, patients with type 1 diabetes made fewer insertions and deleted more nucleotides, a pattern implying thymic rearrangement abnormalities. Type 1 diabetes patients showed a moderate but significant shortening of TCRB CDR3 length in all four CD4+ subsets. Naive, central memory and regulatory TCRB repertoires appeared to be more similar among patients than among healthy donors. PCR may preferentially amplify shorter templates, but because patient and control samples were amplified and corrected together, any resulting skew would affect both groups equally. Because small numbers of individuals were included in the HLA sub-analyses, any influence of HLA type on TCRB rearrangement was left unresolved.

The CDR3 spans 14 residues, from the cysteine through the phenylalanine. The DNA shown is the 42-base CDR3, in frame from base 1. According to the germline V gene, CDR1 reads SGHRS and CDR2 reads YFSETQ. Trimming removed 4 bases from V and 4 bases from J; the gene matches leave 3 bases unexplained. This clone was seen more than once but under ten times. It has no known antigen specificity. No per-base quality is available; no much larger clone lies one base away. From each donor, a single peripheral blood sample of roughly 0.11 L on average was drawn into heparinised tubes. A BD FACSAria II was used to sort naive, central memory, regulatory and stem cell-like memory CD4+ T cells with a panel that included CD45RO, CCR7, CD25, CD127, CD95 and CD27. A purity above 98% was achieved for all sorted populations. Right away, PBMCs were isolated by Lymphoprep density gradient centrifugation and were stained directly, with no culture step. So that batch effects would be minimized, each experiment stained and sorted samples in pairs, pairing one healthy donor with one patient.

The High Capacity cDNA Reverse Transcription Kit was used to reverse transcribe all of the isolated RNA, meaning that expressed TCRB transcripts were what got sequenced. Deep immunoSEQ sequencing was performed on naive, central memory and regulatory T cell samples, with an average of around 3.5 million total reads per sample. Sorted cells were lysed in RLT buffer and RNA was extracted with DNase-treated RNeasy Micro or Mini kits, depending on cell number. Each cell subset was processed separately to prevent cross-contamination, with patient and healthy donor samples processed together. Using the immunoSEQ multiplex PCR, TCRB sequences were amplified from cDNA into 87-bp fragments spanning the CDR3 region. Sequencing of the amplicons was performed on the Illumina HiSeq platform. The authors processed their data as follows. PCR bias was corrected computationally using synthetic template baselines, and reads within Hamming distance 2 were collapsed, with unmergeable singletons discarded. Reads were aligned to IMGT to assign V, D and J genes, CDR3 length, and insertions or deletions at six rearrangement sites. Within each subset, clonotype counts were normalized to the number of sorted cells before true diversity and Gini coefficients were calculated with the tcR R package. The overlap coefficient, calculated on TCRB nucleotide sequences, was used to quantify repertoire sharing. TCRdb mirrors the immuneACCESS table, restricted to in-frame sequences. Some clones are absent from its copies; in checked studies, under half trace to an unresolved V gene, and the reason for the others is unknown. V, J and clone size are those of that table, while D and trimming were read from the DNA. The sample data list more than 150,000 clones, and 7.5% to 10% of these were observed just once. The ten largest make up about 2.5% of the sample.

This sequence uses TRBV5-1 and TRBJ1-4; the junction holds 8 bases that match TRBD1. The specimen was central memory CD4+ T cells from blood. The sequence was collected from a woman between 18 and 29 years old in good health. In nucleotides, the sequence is TGCGCCAGCAGCCATGGACAGGGTAATGAAAAACTGTTTTTT. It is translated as CASSHGQGNEKLFF.